This T cell receptor (beta chain) came from a study of OX40 agonist ivuxolimab in advanced cancers. Overall study: Patients achieving partial responses numbered three: one hepatocellular carcinoma case and two cutaneous melanoma cases.

Sequenced by immunoSEQ multiplex PCR; TCRdb stores in-frame clones only, minus some. The sample has approximately 30,000 clones, 85% seen once. Anyone with autoimmune disease history or systemic immunosuppression was excluded. Trimming cost V 3 bases and J 5 bases; bases outside gene matches: 6. Germline V gives CDR1 MGHDK, CDR2 SYGVNS. This CDR3 region has 14 residues. The sequence was obtained from an adult with an advanced solid tumor such as melanoma, head and neck, liver or kidney cancer. The chain combines TRBV25-1 with TRBJ2-5; 7 bases map to TRBD1. Sequences were derived from CD4+ or CD8+ T cells sorted from blood, sampled in a trial of the OX40 agonist ivuxolimab. CDR3 sequence: CASSDEGGGETQYF. The CDR3 DNA follows: TGTGCCAGCAGTGATGAAGGGGGCGGCGAGACCCAGTACTTC.